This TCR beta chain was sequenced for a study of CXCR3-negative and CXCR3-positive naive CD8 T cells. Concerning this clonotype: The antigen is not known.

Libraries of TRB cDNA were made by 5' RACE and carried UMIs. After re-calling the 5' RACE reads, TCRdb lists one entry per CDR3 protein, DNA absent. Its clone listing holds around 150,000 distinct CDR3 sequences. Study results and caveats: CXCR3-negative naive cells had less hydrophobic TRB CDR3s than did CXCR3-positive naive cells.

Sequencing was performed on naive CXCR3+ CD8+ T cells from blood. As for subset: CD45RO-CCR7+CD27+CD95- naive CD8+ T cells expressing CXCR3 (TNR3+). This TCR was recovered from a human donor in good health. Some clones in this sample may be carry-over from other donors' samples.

This chain's CDR3 is CASSLKRGGRGNTEAFF. The rearrangement links TRBV7-8 to TRBJ1-1; no DNA is available, so the TRBD1 call from TCRdb remains unchecked. Germline V CDR1 and CDR2: SGHVS, FQNEAQ. This CDR3 comprises 17 residues. The whole variable domain, remainder taken from reference TRBV7-8 and TRBJ1-1, is GAGVSQSPRYKVAKRGQDVALRCDPISGHVSLFWYQQALGQGPEFLTYFQNEAQLDKSGLPSDRFFAERPEGSVSTLKIQRTQQEDSAVYLCASSLKRGGRGNTEAFFGQGTRLTVV.